The next 10 T cell receptor beta chains were all read from a single sample in a study of response to subunit inactivated influenza vaccine. MiXCR, applied by TCRdb to the RT-PCR reads, yields one record per CDR3 protein. This table holds 550,000 to 800,000 distinct CDR3 sequences, more than 15% found once. Sequenced here: PBMCs from blood, sampled roughly 13 days after vaccination. The receptors stem from a man aged 45 to 65 who received an inactivated influenza vaccine.

The chain links TRBV29-1 to TRBJ1-1; D is unclear. The CDR3 is 15 amino acids. The V end lost 4 bases, the J end lost 5 bases, and 20 bases lay between the germline ends. Germline values: CDR1 SQVTM, CDR2 ANQGSEA. This CDR3 is CSVASRQARVTEAFF. The CDR3, as DNA: TGCAGCGTTGCCTCCCGCCAGGCAAGGGTGACTGAAGCTTTCTTT.

This clonotype has a handful of counts. The rearrangement uses TRBV11-2 and TRBJ2-5, with 10 bases lining up with TRBD2. Germline V gene data show CDR1 as SGHAT and CDR2 as FQNNGV. The CDR3 runs 14 residues. Unmatched junction bases numbered 6, after V lost 4 bases and J lost 7 bases. CDR3: CASSSLAGAGTQYF. The CDR3 nucleotides are TGTGCCAGCAGCTCGCTAGCGGGGGCAGGGACCCAGTACTTC.

J is TRBJ2-1 and V is TRBV3-1; 7 bases are shared with TRBD2. The germline V gene has CDR1 LGHDT and CDR2 YNNKEL (reference sequence). V trimming: 3 bases; J trimming: 10 bases; junction bases outside the gene matches: 9. The CDR3 is made up of 14 amino acids. The CDR3 loop reads CASSQSSGLNEQFF. In nucleotides, the CDR3 is TGTGCCAGCAGCCAGTCTAGCGGCCTCAACGAGCAGTTCTTC.

This clonotype showed up just a few times. The chain employs TRBV30 and TRBJ2-7; 8 nucleotides line up with TRBD1. The CDR3 totals 12 residues. Germline CDR1 GTSNPN, CDR2 SVGIG (reference sequence). V gave up 5 bases and J gave up 3 bases; unmatched junction bases: 3. This CDR3 reads CAWQGADYEQYF. The DNA of the CDR3 is TGTGCCTGGCAGGGGGCTGACTACGAGCAGTACTTC.

In its sample, this clonotype was seen a few times. The gene calls are TRBV11-1 and TRBJ2-3, with 10 positions matching TRBD1. Trimming at V came to 5 bases and at J to 3 bases, leaving 8 bases not matched to a gene. The CDR3 runs 16 residues. Germline CDR1 reads SGHAT; CDR2 reads FQDESV (reference sequence). CDR3: CASSPRQGAMTDTQYF. The CDR3 nucleotides are TGTGCCAGCAGCCCCCGACAGGGGGCGATGACAGATACGCAGTATTTT.

The chain is built from TRBV6-5 and TRBJ1-1; D remains ambiguous. Trimming cost V 0 bases and J 1 base, with 9 bases left between them. Germline CDR1 reads MNHEY; CDR2 reads SVGAGI. CDR3 length: 15 residues. The CDR3, as DNA: TGTGCCAGCAGTTACTCAGGGAGTTCGAACACTGAAGCTTTCTTT. Amino acids: CASSYSGSSNTEAFF.

This clonotype showed up just a few times. Here the CDR3 reads CSEQQGRRQFF. Here the CDR3 DNA reads TGCAGCGAACAACAGGGGCGGAGACAGTTCTTC. This chain uses TRBV29-1 with TRBJ2-1, with TRBD1 identical over 7 bases. V trimming: 7 bases; J trimming: 13 bases; junction bases outside the gene matches: 10. The CDR3 has 11 residues. Germline CDR1 SQVTM, CDR2 ANQGSEA.

The chain couples TRBV30 to TRBJ1-6; 8 bases agree with TRBD1. J was trimmed by 7 bases and V by 5 bases; bases with no gene match: 4. This CDR3 has 13 residues. CDR1 and CDR2 (germline): GTSNPN, SVGIG (reference sequence). The CDR3 is CAWDRGGNSPLHF. CDR3 DNA sequence: TGTGCCTGGGACAGGGGAGGCAATTCACCCCTCCACTTT.

This clonotype was found many times. The rearrangement uses TRBV12-3 or TRBV12-4 and TRBJ2-3, with D perhaps matching TRBD1 or TRBD2 (6 bases each). The CDR3 sequence is 15 residues long. The ends were cut back, 4 bases at V and 1 base at J, with 12 bases in the middle. The CDR3 DNA is TGTGCCAGCAGTTGGGGGGCCTCTGGCACAGATACGCAGTATTTT. Residues: CASSWGASGTDTQYF.

This clonotype was counted a few times. The chain joins TRBV5-1 to TRBJ2-5; D gene ambiguous. The CDR3 totals 14 residues. The V and J ends lost 2 bases and 2 bases respectively, with 10 bases between them. CDR1 and CDR2 from the germline V gene are SGHRS and YFSETQ. The CDR3 nucleotides read TGCGCCAGCAGCTTCGTTGCCTTTCAAGAGACCCAGTACTTC. Its translation: CASSFVAFQETQYF.